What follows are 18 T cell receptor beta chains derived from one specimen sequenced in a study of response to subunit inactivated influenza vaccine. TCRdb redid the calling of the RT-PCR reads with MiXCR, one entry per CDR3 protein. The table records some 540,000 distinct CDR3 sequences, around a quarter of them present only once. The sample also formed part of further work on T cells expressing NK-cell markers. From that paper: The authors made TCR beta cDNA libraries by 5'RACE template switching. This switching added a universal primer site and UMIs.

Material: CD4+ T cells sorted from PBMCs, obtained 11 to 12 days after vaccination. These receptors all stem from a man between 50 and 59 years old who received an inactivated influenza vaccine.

The CDR3 region is CASSYRQGTYEQYF. The DNA of the CDR3 is TGTGCCAGCAGTTACCGACAGGGCACCTACGAGCAGTACTTC. The chain uses TRBV6-2 or TRBV6-3 and TRBJ2-7; 7 bases line up with TRBD1. This CDR3 is built from 14 residues. With 2 bases clipped from V and 2 bases from J, the junction kept 3 bases outside the gene matches. Germline-derived CDR1 and CDR2 are MNHEY and SVGEGT.

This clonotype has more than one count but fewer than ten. The CDR3 sequence is CASSVAGGRHSYEQYF. For the CDR3, the DNA is TGTGCCAGCAGCGTAGCTGGGGGGAGGCACTCCTACGAGCAGTACTTC. This chain links TRBV9 with TRBJ2-7; a possible D gene is TRBD2 (6 bases). V shed 0 bases and J shed 0 bases, with 13 bases lying between them. CDR3 size: 16 residues. Germline V gives CDR1 SGDLS, CDR2 YYNGEE.

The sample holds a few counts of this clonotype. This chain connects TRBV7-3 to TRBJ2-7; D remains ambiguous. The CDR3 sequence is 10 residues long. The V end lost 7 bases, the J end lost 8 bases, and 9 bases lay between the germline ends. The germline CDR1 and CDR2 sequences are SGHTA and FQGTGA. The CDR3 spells CASIRWQQYF. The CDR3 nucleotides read TGTGCCAGCATCCGTTGGCAGCAGTACTTC.

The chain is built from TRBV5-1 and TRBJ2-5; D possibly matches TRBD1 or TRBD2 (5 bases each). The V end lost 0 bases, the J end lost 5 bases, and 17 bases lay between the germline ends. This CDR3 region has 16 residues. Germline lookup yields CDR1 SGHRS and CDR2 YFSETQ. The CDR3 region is CASSLEPGTPGETQYF. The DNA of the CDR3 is TGCGCCAGCAGCTTGGAACCAGGGACCCCCGGGGAGACCCAGTACTTC. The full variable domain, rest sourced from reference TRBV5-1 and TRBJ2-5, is KAGVTQTPRYLIKTRGQQVTLSCSPISGHRSVSWYQQTPGQGLQFLFEYFSETQRNKGNFPGRFSGRQFSNSRSEMNVSTLELGDSALYLCASSLEPGTPGETQYFGPGTRLLVL.

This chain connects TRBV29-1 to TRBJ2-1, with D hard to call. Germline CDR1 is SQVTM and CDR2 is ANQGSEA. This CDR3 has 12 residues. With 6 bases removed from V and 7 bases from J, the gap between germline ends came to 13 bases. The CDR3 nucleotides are TGCAGCGTCGACAAAACCACTAATGAGCAGTTCTTC. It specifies CSVDKTTNEQFF.

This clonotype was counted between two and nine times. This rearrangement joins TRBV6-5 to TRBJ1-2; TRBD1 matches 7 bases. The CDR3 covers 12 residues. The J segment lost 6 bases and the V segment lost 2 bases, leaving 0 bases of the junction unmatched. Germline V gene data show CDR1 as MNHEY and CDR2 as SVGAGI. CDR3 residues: CASSYQGDGYTF. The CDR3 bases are TGTGCCAGCAGTTACCAGGGGGATGGCTACACCTTC.

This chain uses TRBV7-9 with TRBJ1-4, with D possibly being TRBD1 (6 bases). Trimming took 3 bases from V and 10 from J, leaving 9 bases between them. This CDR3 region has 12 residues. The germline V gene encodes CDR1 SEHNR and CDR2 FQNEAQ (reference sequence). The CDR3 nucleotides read TGTGCCAGCAGCTTGGGGGGGCGAAAACTGTTTTTT. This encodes CASSLGGRKLFF.

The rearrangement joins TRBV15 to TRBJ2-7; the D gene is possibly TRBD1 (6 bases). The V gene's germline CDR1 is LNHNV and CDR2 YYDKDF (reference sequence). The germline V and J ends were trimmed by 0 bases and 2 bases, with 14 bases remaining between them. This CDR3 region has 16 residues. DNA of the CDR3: TGTGCCACCAGCAGAGATCGGGACAAAGCCACCTACGAGCAGTACTTC. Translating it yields CATSRDRDKATYEQYF.

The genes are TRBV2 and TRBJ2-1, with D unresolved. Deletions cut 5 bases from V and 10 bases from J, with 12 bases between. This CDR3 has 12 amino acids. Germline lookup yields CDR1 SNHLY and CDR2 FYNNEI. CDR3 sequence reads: CASSQSSGEQFF. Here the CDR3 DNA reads TGTGCCAGCAGTCAGAGCTCGGGCGAGCAGTTCTTC.

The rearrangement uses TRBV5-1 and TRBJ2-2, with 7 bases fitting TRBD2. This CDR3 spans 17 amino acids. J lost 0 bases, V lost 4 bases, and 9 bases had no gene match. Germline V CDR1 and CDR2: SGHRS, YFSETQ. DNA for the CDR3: TGCGCCAGCAGCGGGGGGGTGCGAGTCGCGAACACCGGGGAGCTGTTTTTT. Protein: CASSGGVRVANTGELFF.

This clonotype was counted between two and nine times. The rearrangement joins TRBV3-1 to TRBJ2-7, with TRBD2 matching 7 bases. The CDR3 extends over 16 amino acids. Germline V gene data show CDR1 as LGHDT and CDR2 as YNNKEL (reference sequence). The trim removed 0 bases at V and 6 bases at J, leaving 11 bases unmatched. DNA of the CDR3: TGTGCCAGCAGCCAAGATCTTCTAGCGGCGTCCCCCGAGCAGTACTTC. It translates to CASSQDLLAASPEQYF.

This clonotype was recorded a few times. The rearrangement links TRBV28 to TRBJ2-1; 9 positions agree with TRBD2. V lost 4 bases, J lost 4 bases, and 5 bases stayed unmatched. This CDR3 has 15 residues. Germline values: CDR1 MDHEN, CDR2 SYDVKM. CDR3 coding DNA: TGTGCCAGCAGTTCCTCTAGCGGGACATACAATGAGCAGTTCTTC. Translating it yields CASSSSSGTYNEQFF.

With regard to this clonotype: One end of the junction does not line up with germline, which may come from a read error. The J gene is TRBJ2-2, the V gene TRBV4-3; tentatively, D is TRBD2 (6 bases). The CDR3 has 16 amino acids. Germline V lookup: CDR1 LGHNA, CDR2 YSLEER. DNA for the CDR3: TGCGACAGCAGACAAGAGGGAGGATGGAACACCGGGGAGCTGTTTTTT. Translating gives CDSRQEGGWNTGELFF.

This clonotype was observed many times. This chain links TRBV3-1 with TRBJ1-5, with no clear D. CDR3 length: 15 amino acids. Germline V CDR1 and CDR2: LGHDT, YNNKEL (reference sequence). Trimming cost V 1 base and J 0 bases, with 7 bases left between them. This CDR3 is CASSQGVNSNQPQHF. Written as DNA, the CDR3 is TGTGCCAGCAGCCAAGGGGTTAATAGCAATCAGCCCCAGCATTTT.

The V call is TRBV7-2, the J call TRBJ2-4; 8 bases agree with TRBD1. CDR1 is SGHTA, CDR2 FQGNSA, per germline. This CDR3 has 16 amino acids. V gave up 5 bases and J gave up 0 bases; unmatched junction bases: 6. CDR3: CASSQTGGIAKNIQYF. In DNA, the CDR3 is TGTGCCAGCAGCCAAACAGGGGGGATAGCCAAAAACATTCAGTACTTC.

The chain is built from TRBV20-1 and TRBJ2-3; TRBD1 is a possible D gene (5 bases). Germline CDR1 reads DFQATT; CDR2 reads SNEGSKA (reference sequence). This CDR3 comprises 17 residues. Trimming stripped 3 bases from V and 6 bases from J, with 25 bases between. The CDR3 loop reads CSARDPGRGAPLDTQYF. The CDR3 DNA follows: TGCAGTGCTAGGGACCCAGGAAGGGGCGCCCCATTGGATACGCAGTATTTT.

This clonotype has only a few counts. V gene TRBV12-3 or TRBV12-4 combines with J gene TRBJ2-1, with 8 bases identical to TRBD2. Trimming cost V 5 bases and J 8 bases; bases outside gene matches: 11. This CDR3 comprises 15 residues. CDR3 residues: CASSPTWTSSDEQFF. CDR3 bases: TGTGCCAGCAGTCCGACCTGGACTAGCTCTGATGAGCAGTTCTTC.

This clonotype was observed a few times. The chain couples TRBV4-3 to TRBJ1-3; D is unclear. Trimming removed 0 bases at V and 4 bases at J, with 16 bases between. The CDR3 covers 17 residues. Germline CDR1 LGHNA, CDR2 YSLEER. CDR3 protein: CASSQDPDLRTGNTIYF. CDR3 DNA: TGCGCCAGCAGCCAAGATCCTGACCTGAGGACCGGAAACACCATATATTTT.